Given below is one T cell receptor beta chain in context. Its antigen is unidentified. The sample originates from a study of T cell responses to AZD1222 COVID-19 vaccine. Study-level points and caveats: Variant regions that are unmutated are reportedly the target of nearly half of spike-specific TCRs. Two AZD1222 administrations were followed by greater Spike-specific TCR breadth and depth. Across the whole spike, CD4 TCRs peaked at regions 160-218 and 743-854. Just a handful of AZD1222 recipients tested seropositive at baseline.

Trimming cost V 4 bases and J 0 bases, with 17 bases left between them. The CDR3 spans 16 residues. Germline V gene lookup returns CDR1 SGHDT and CDR2 YYEEEE. Some clones are missing from TCRdb's copy, which holds only in-frame ones; the method was immunoSEQ multiplex PCR. This table has 70,000 to 90,000 clones, approximately 85% appearing once. The receptor was derived from an adult who received the AZD1222 COVID-19 vaccine. The chain uses TRBV5-6 and TRBJ2-7, with D perhaps matching TRBD1 or TRBD2 (6 bases each). The material sequenced was peripheral blood, taken 28 days after the second AZD1222 dose. This CDR3 is CASSLTGAPVSYEQYF. CDR3 nucleotides: TGTGCCAGCAGCCTTACGGGGGCACCCGTCTCCTACGAGCAGTACTTC. The complete variable domain, with remaining parts taken from reference TRBV5-6 and TRBJ2-7, reads DAGVTQSPTHLIKTRGQQVTLRCSPKSGHDTVSWYQQALGQGPQFIFQYYEEEERQRGNFPDRFSGHQFPNYSSELNVNALLLGDSALYLCASSLTGAPVSYEQYFGPGTRLTVT.